The 5 T cell receptor beta chains below all came from one sample that was sequenced in a study of blood T cell repertoires in COVID-19. Using immunoSEQ multiplex PCR, the repertoire was profiled, and TCRdb retains in-frame clones only, with some absent. The sample lists 200,000 to 300,000 clones, 80% to 90% occurring once. The sequenced sample consisted of peripheral blood. These receptors all stem from a man in his thirties or forties with active or convalescent COVID-19.

This clone was seen a few times. V usage is TRBV4-1 and J usage is TRBJ1-6; 7 bases agree with TRBD1. Unmatched junction bases numbered 10, after V lost 7 bases and J lost 7 bases. From germline, CDR1 is MGHRA and CDR2 YSYEKL. CDR3 length: 15 residues. In DNA, the CDR3 is TGCGCCAGCAAACGATCGACAGGGCCGAATTCACCCCTCCACTTT. Protein: CASKRSTGPNSPLHF.

The gene calls are TRBV5-4 and TRBJ1-1; 8 bases map to TRBD1. Germline V gene sequence: CDR1 SGHNT, CDR2 YYREEE (reference sequence). V was clipped by 4 bases and J by 5 bases; unmatched bases: 10. The CDR3 runs to 15 residues. The CDR3 spells CASSDADRDRTEAFF. The CDR3 region has the DNA TGTGCCAGCAGCGATGCGGACAGGGACCGGACTGAAGCTTTCTTT.

Only one count was recorded for this clone. For the CDR3, the DNA is TGTGCCAGCTCAATGGGCACAGGGACCTATGGCTACACCTTC. Translated, it gives CASSMGTGTYGYTF. The chain is built from TRBV18 and TRBJ1-2; weak D call: TRBD1 (6 bases). Germline V gives CDR1 KGHSH, CDR2 LQKENI. Trimming took off 5 bases at V and 4 bases at J, with 14 bases between the two ends. The CDR3 covers 14 residues.

The chain joins TRBV5-8 to TRBJ2-2, with a possible D match to TRBD2 (5 bases). Trimming shortened V by 2 bases and J by 4 bases, and 12 bases separated the two germline ends. Germline V CDR1 and CDR2: SGHTS, YDEGEE. The CDR3 sequence is 15 residues long. The DNA for the CDR3 is TGTGCCAGCAGCTTTCTTAGCGAGGGCACCGGGGAGCTGTTTTTT. Amino acid sequence: CASSFLSEGTGELFF.

In its sample, this clone was seen once. The chain joins TRBV10-1 to TRBJ2-1, with 10 nucleotides matching TRBD2. Germline CDR1 and CDR2: WNHNN and SYGVQD (reference sequence). The ends lost 2 bases at V and 14 bases at J; junction bases unmatched: 18. This CDR3 is built from 17 residues. CDR3 sequence reads: CASSEPTLLAGTPLKFF. CDR3 DNA sequence: TGCGCCAGCAGTGAGCCCACACTACTAGCGGGGACCCCTCTGAAGTTCTTC.